The 5 T cell receptor beta chains reported below all come from one sample, sequenced in a study of post-analysis software for immune sequencing data. General study points: With TRBV5-6, TRBV5-1 and TRBV20-1 included, roughly five TRBV segments were more frequent in patients than in controls.

The authors incorporated unique molecular identifiers into the TCR beta cDNA libraries. TCRdb used MiXCR to reprocess the PCR reads, holding one entry per CDR3 protein. The sample records hundreds of thousands of distinct CDR3 sequences, roughly 50% being singletons. Their antigen targets remain unknown. Input material: blood. These receptors were obtained from a girl aged 10 to 17 with multiple sclerosis.

The chain joins TRBV29-1 to TRBJ2-1; 12 bases map to TRBD2. The CDR3 runs 13 residues. CDR1 is SQVTM and CDR2 is ANQGSEA in the germline V gene. V gave up 5 bases and J gave up 7 bases; unmatched junction bases: 3. Written as DNA, the CDR3 is TGCAGCGTTCTAGCGGGAGGGCCGAATGAGCAGTTCTTC. This sequence encodes CSVLAGGPNEQFF.

This clonotype was observed once. The V call is TRBV5-1, the J call TRBJ2-7, with D perhaps TRBD2 (6 bases). With 0 bases removed from V and 0 bases from J, the gap between germline ends came to 10 bases. The CDR3 consists of 15 residues. CDR1 is SGHRS and CDR2 is YFSETQ in the germline V gene. CDR3 amino acids: CASSLVEGISYEQYF. The CDR3 DNA reads TGCGCCAGCAGCTTGGTGGAGGGTATCTCCTACGAGCAGTACTTC.

The chain recombines TRBV29-1 with TRBJ2-1, with D uncertain. V lost 5 bases to trimming and J lost 9 bases, with 5 bases between them. The CDR3 consists of 9 residues. Germline V CDR1 and CDR2: SQVTM, ANQGSEA. This CDR3 is CSVYPEQFF. CDR3 nucleotide sequence: TGCAGCGTTTACCCTGAGCAGTTCTTC.

The V gene is TRBV12-3 or TRBV12-4, the J gene TRBJ2-3; D may be TRBD2 (5 bases). V was pared by 1 base and J by 0 bases, with 20 bases between. The CDR3 is 19 amino acids. CDR3 nucleotide sequence: TGTGCCAGCAGTTTAGGAGGGAAAATATCAGATGAAAGCACAGATACGCAGTATTTT. Protein: CASSLGGKISDESTDTQYF.

Only a few counts were recorded for this clonotype. The CDR3: CASSLEPGLESEQFF. The CDR3 DNA sequence: TGCGCCAGCAGCTTGGAGCCGGGACTAGAGAGTGAGCAGTTCTTC. This chain joins TRBV5-1 and TRBJ2-1; 8 positions agree with TRBD2. V shed 0 bases and J 9 bases; nucleotides not matched to a gene: 8. Germline-derived CDR1 and CDR2 are SGHRS and YFSETQ. This CDR3 is built from 15 residues.